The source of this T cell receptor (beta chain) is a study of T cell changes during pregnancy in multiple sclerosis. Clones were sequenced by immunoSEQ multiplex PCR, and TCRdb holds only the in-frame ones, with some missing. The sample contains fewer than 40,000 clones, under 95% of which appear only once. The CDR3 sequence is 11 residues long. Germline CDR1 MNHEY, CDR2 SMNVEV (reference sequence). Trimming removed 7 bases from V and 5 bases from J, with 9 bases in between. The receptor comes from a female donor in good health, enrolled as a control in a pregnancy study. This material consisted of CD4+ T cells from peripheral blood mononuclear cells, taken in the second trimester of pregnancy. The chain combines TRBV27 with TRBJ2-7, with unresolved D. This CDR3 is CASMRQNEQYF. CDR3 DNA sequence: TGTGCCAGCATGAGGCAAAACGAGCAGTACTTC.